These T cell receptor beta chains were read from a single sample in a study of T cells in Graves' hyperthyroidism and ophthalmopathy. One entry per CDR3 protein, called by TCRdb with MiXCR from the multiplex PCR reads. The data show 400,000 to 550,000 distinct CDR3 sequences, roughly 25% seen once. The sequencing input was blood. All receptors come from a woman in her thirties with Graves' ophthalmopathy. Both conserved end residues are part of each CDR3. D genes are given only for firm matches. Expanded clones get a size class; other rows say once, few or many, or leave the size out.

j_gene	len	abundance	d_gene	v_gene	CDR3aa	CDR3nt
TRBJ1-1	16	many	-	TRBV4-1	CASSRPSTGLNTEAFF	TGCGCCAGCAGCCGACCGTCGACCGGGCTGAACACTGAAGCTTTCTTT
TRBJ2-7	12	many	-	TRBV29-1	CSVTGLGGEQYF	TGCAGCGTGACAGGCCTAGGGGGAGAGCAGTACTTC
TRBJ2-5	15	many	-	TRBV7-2	CASSLQARGHETQYF	TGTGCCAGCAGCCTCCAAGCACGAGGGCATGAGACCCAGTACTTC
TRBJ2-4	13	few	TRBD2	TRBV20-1	CSAIAGGKNIQYF	TGCAGTGCGATAGCGGGGGGGAAAAACATTCAGTACTTC
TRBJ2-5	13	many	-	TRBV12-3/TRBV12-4	CASTRGWQETQYF	TGTGCCAGTACTAGGGGTTGGCAAGAGACCCAGTACTTC
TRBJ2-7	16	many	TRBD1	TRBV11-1	CASSPRTGAGSYEQYF	TGTGCCAGCAGCCCTCGGACAGGGGCGGGGTCCTACGAGCAGTACTTC
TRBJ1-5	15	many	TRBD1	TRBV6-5	CASSYRQGANQPQHF	TGTGCCAGCAGTTACAGACAGGGGGCCAATCAGCCCCAGCATTTT
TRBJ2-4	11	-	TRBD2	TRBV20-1	CSATGLEVQYF	TGCAGTGCAACTGGACTAGAGGTTCAGTACTTC
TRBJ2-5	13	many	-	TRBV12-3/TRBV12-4	CASTDLDRETQYF	TGTGCCAGCACCGATCTAGATCGGGAGACCCAGTACTTC
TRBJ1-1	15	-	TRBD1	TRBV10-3	CATGMEDRAGTEAFF	TGTGCCACGGGTATGGAGGACAGGGCGGGCACTGAAGCTTTCTTT
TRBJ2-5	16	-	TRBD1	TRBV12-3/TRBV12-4	CASSSPRTGGGETQYF	TGTGCCAGCAGTTCCCCCCGGACAGGGGGAGGCGAGACCCAGTACTTC
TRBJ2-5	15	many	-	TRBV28	CASSAPGLPQETQYF	TGTGCCAGCAGCGCGCCGGGACTCCCCCAAGAGACCCAGTACTTC
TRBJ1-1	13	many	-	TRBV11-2	CASSLGKGRLAFF	TGTGCCAGCAGCTTAGGGAAAGGGAGGTTGGCTTTCTTT
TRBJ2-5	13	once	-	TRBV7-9	CASSMGVQETQYF	TGTGCCAGCAGCATGGGGGTGCAAGAGACCCAGTACTTC
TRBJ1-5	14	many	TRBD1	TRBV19	CASSRDSYNQPQHF	TGTGCCAGTAGTCGGGACAGCTACAATCAGCCCCAGCATTTT
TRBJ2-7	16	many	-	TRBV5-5	CASSLAQGFRSYEQYF	TGTGCCAGCAGCTTGGCCCAGGGGTTCAGGTCCTACGAGCAGTACTTC
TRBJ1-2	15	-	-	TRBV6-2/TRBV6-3	CASSFPPGKNYGYTF	TGTGCCAGCAGCTTCCCCCCGGGCAAGAACTATGGCTACACCTTC
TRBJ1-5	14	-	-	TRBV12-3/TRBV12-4	CASTQRDRNQPQHF	TGTGCCAGCACCCAGCGCGACAGAAATCAGCCCCAGCATTTT
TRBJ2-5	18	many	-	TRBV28	CASSPISDSLYVQETQYF	TGTGCCAGCAGCCCTATCTCCGACAGCCTTTACGTTCAAGAGACCCAGTACTTC
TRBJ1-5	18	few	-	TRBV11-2	CASSLGRGGQYSNQPQHF	TGTGCCAGCAGCTTAGGTCGTGGTGGACAATATAGCAATCAGCCCCAGCATTTT
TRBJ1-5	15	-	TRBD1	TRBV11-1	CASSLSGQSYQPQHF	TGTGCCAGCAGCTTATCGGGACAGAGCTATCAGCCCCAGCATTTT
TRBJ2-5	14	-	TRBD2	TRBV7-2	CASSAARLAQTQYF	TGTGCCAGCAGCGCCGCCAGACTAGCTCAGACCCAGTACTTC
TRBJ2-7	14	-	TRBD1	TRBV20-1	CSAINRDSAYEQYF	TGCAGTGCAATAAACCGGGACAGCGCCTACGAGCAGTACTTC
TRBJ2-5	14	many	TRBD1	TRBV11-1	CASTQQGIQETQYF	TGTGCCAGCACCCAACAGGGGATCCAAGAGACCCAGTACTTC
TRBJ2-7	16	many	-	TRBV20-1	CSARDRWREELYEQYF	TGCAGTGCTAGAGATAGGTGGAGGGAAGAGCTCTACGAGCAGTACTTC
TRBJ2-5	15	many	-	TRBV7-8	CASSPPGRLEETQYF	TGTGCCAGCAGCCCGCCAGGGAGATTGGAAGAGACCCAGTACTTC
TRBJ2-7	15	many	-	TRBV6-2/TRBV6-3	CASSYRQDWSYEQYF	TGTGCCAGCAGTTACCGACAGGACTGGTCCTACGAGCAGTACTTC
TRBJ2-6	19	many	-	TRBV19	CASSARDSVLYSGANVLTF	TGTGCCAGTAGTGCCAGGGACTCAGTTCTTTACTCTGGGGCCAACGTCCTGACTTTC
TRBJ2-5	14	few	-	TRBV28	CASGQLGTLLSQYF	TGTGCCAGCGGACAGTTGGGGACATTGCTTTCCCAGTACTTC
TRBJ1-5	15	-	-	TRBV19	CASSIYSGINQPQHF	TGTGCCAGTAGTATTTATTCAGGGATCAATCAGCCCCAGCATTTT
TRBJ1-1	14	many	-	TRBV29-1	CSVEGRGGSTEAFF	TGCAGCGTTGAGGGTCGGGGCGGGAGCACTGAAGCTTTCTTT
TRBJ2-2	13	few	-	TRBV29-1	CSVEARGTGELFF	TGCAGCGTTGAGGCGCGGGGCACCGGGGAGCTGTTTTTT
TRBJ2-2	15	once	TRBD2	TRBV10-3	CAISDGAGASGELFF	TGTGCCATCAGTGATGGAGCGGGGGCGAGCGGGGAGCTGTTTTTT
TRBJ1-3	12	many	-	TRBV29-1	CSVEGTTNTIYF	TGCAGCGTTGAAGGGACAACCAACACCATATATTTT
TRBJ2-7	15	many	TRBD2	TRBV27	CASSLRGLAGYEQYF	TGTGCCAGCAGTTTGCGGGGACTAGCTGGCTACGAGCAGTACTTC
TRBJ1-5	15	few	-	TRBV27	CASSASGGPYQPQHF	TGTGCCAGCAGTGCCTCGGGAGGCCCGTATCAGCCCCAGCATTTT
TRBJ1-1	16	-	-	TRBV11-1	CASSSPGSGRTTEAFF	TGTGCCAGCAGCTCTCCAGGGAGCGGCAGAACCACTGAAGCTTTCTTT
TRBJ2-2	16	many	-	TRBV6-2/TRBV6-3	CASSYSRGANTGELFF	TGTGCCAGCAGTTACTCGCGGGGCGCGAACACCGGGGAGCTGTTTTTT
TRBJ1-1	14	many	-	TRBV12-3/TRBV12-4	CASSSGDPGTEAFF	TGTGCCAGCAGTTCCGGGGATCCAGGCACTGAAGCTTTCTTT
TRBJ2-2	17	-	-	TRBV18	CASSRYQEAPNTGELFF	TGTGCCAGCTCAAGATATCAGGAGGCACCGAACACCGGGGAGCTGTTTTTT
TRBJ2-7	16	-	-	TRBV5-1	CASSHGGTTSSYEQYF	TGCGCCAGCAGCCACGGAGGAACTACCAGCTCCTACGAGCAGTACTTC
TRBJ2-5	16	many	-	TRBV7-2	CASSLAVGRAVETQYF	TGTGCCAGCAGCTTAGCGGTAGGCAGGGCCGTCGAGACCCAGTACTTC